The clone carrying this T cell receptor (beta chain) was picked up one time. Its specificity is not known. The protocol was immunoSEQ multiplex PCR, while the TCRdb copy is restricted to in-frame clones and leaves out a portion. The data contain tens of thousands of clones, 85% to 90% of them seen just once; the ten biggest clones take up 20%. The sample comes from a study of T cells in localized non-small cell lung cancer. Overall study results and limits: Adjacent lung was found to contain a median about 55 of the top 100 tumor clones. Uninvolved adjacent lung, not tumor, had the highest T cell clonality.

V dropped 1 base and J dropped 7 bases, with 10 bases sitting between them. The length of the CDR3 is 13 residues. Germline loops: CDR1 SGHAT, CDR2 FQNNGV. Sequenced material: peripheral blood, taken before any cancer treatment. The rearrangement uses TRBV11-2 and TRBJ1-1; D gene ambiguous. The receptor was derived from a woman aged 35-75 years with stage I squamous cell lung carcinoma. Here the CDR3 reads CASSLVMYGEAFF. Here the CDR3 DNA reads TGTGCCAGCAGCTTAGTTATGTACGGTGAAGCTTTCTTT.